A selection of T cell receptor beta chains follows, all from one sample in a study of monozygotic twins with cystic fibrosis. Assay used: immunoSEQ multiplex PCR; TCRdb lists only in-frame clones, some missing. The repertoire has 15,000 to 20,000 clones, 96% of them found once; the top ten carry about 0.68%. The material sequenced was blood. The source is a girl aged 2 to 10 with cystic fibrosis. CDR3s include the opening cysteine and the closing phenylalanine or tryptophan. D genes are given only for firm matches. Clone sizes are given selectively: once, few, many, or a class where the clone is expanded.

DNA: TGTGCCAGCACCCTTAGGGAACAGGCGATTTCGCAAGAGACCCAGTACTTC; CDR3: CASTLREQAISQETQYF; J: TRBJ2-5; size: NA; V: TRBV7-9; D: NA; length: 17
DNA: TGTGCCAACCCCATCTCAGCCCATTCCCGTGGAAACACCATATATTTT; CDR3: CANPISAHSRGNTIYF; J: TRBJ1-3; size: NA; V: TRBV28; D: NA; length: 16
DNA: TGCGCCAGCAGTGAGTATGGCCGAAGCTCCTACGAGCAGTACTTC; CDR3: CASSEYGRSSYEQYF; J: TRBJ2-7; size: NA; V: TRBV10-1; D: NA; length: 15
DNA: TGCGCCAGCAGCACAGCGCAGGGGGAGAACGAGCAGTACTTC; CDR3: CASSTAQGENEQYF; J: TRBJ2-7; size: NA; V: TRBV5-1; D: TRBD1; length: 14
DNA: TGCAGCGTTGAAACCTGGACAGGGGCGACCTACGAGCAGTACTTC; CDR3: CSVETWTGATYEQYF; J: TRBJ2-7; size: NA; V: TRBV29-1; D: TRBD1; length: 15
DNA: TGTGCCAGCAGTTCCGACCTCCTCGATGAGCAGTTCTTC; CDR3: CASSSDLLDEQFF; J: TRBJ2-1; size: NA; V: TRBV27; D: NA; length: 13
DNA: TGCGCCAGTCGGGACCGAGTCGTAGCTAATGAAAAACTGTTTTTT; CDR3: CASRDRVVANEKLFF; J: TRBJ1-4; size: once; V: TRBV5-1; D: NA; length: 15
DNA: TGCGCCAGCAGCCAAGCGGGGCACACCTACACTGAAGCTTTCTTT; CDR3: CASSQAGHTYTEAFF; J: TRBJ1-1; size: NA; V: TRBV4-3; D: NA; length: 15
DNA: TGCAGTGCTGCCCACCGGGCCTCCCAGTACTTC; CDR3: CSAAHRASQYF; J: TRBJ2-5; size: NA; V: TRBV20-1; D: NA; length: 11
DNA: TGCGCCAGCAGTCATCATCGGGCAGGGAAAAAAACTGAAGCTTTCTTT; CDR3: CASSHHRAGKKTEAFF; J: TRBJ1-1; size: NA; V: TRBV23-1; D: NA; length: 16
DNA: TGTGCCTACGACCAACAGGGGGCGCTTACTGAAGCTTTCTTT; CDR3: CAYDQQGALTEAFF; J: TRBJ1-1; size: NA; V: TRBV30; D: TRBD1; length: 14
DNA: TGTGCCAGCTCACCCGGTGAGAACACTGAAGCTTTCTTT; CDR3: CASSPGENTEAFF; J: TRBJ1-1; size: NA; V: TRBV18; D: NA; length: 13
DNA: TGTGCCAGTAGTCAGAGGGGGACGAACACTGAAGCTTTCTTT; CDR3: CASSQRGTNTEAFF; J: TRBJ1-1; size: NA; V: TRBV19; D: NA; length: 14
DNA: TGTGCCATCAGTTTGGGACAGCCCACTAACTATGGCTACACCTTC; CDR3: CAISLGQPTNYGYTF; J: TRBJ1-2; size: NA; V: TRBV10-3; D: TRBD1; length: 15
DNA: TGTGCCAGCAGCTTGGACAGCGGGGGGGCCTTCAACAATGAGCAGTTCTTC; CDR3: CASSLDSGGAFNNEQFF; J: TRBJ2-1; size: NA; V: TRBV5-4; D: TRBD2; length: 17
DNA: TGTGCCAGCAGTGAACAGGGACTACGAGAAGCTTTCTTT; CDR3: CASSEQGLREAFF; J: TRBJ1-1; size: NA; V: TRBV25-1; D: NA; length: 13
DNA: TGCAGCGTGGTACCCCGGGACAGACAGTACGAGCAGTACTTC; CDR3: CSVVPRDRQYEQYF; J: TRBJ2-7; size: NA; V: TRBV29-1; D: TRBD1; length: 14
DNA: TGTGCCAGCAGCTCCCTCGAAGCAAGCGGGGCGGTATATTGGTACACCTTC; CDR3: CASSSLEASGAVYWYTF; J: TRBJ1-2; size: NA; V: TRBV5-6; D: NA; length: 17
DNA: TGTGCCAGCAGCTTAAGCTGGGGCACTGAAGCTTTCTTT; CDR3: CASSLSWGTEAFF; J: TRBJ1-1; size: few; V: TRBV7-2; D: NA; length: 13
DNA: TGTGCCAGCAATAACCCGGGGGAAAAACTGTTTTTT; CDR3: CASNNPGEKLFF; J: TRBJ1-4; size: NA; V: TRBV6-5; D: NA; length: 12
DNA: TGTGCCAGCAGCCCCAGGGACGGCTACTCCTACGAGCAGTACTTC; CDR3: CASSPRDGYSYEQYF; J: TRBJ2-7; size: NA; V: TRBV7-8; D: NA; length: 15
DNA: TGTGCCAGCAGCGTAGAAGTTAGTAACAATGAGCAGTTCTTC; CDR3: CASSVEVSNNEQFF; J: TRBJ2-1; size: NA; V: TRBV9; D: NA; length: 14
DNA: TGTGCCAGCAGCCTTTTGGGACTGGCAGCACCCCTCCACTTT; CDR3: CASSLLGLAAPLHF; J: TRBJ1-6; size: few; V: TRBV7-2; D: NA; length: 14
DNA: TGTGCCAGCAGTTTAACAGACATATCCTATGGCTACACCTTC; CDR3: CASSLTDISYGYTF; J: TRBJ1-2; size: NA; V: TRBV28; D: NA; length: 14
DNA: TGTGCCAGCAGCTTGGGGGTCGTGGATACGCAGTATTTT; CDR3: CASSLGVVDTQYF; J: TRBJ2-3; size: NA; V: TRBV5-4; D: NA; length: 13
DNA: TGTGCCAGTAGTAGACACCGGGAGAGCTCCTACGAGCAGTACTTC; CDR3: CASSRHRESSYEQYF; J: TRBJ2-7; size: NA; V: TRBV19; D: NA; length: 15
DNA: TGCGCCAGCAGCTCCTTGGAGCGAGAGACCCAGTACTTC; CDR3: CASSSLERETQYF; J: TRBJ2-5; size: NA; V: TRBV5-1; D: NA; length: 13
DNA: TGTGCCTGGAGTGTTCTTGGGGACCAGCCCCAGCATTTT; CDR3: CAWSVLGDQPQHF; J: TRBJ1-5; size: NA; V: TRBV30; D: NA; length: 13